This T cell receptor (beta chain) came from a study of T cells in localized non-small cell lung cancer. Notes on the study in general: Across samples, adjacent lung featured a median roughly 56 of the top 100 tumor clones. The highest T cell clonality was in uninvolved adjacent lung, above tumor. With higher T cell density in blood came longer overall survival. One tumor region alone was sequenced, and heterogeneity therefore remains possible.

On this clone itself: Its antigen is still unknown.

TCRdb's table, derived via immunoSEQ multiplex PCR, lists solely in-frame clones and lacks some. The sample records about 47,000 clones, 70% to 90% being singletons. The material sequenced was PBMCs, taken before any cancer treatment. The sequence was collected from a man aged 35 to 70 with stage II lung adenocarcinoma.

CDR3 nucleotide sequence: TGCGCCAGCAGGATCCGCACCGGGACTAGCGGGGGGGCAAACTACAATGAGCAGTTCTTC. Its protein is CASRIRTGTSGGANYNEQFF. The chain is built from TRBV4-1 and TRBJ2-1; 16 bases align to TRBD2. CDR3 length equals 20 residues. Looked up from germline, CDR1 is MGHRA and CDR2 is YSYEKL. V gave up 6 bases and J gave up 3 bases; unmatched junction bases: 14.